The rows below give T cell receptor beta chains drawn from one sample of a study of T cell responses to AZD1222 COVID-19 vaccine. Libraries were prepared by immunoSEQ multiplex PCR; TCRdb keeps only in-frame clonotypes and omits some of them. The sample records roughly 270,000 clones, about 94% being singletons. The sequences come from peripheral blood, collected 28 days after the second AZD1222 dose. The receptor source for this set is an adult who received the AZD1222 COVID-19 vaccine. Both conserved end residues are part of each CDR3. Fields, in order: V gene, J gene, CDR3 protein.

v_call: TRBV4-2
j_call: TRBJ2-5
cdr3_aa: CASSPERLETQYF

v_call: TRBV28
j_call: TRBJ2-1
cdr3_aa: CASSSPYNEQFF

v_call: TRBV5-1
j_call: TRBJ1-4
cdr3_aa: CASSSAGGRQNEKLFF

v_call: TRBV30
j_call: TRBJ2-1
cdr3_aa: CAWSGQLSLGEQFF

v_call: TRBV28
j_call: TRBJ1-4
cdr3_aa: CASSSGGLNEKLFF

v_call: TRBV3-1/TRBV3-2
j_call: TRBJ1-5
cdr3_aa: CASSQGSHRGNQPQHF

v_call: TRBV6-5
j_call: TRBJ2-6
cdr3_aa: CASSSGTVFGANVLTF

v_call: TRBV29-1
j_call: TRBJ2-7
cdr3_aa: CSVGSGTGYEQYF

v_call: TRBV2
j_call: TRBJ1-2
cdr3_aa: CASSVQAHGYTF

v_call: TRBV7-2
j_call: TRBJ2-2
cdr3_aa: CASSSRTATTGELFF

v_call: TRBV5-1
j_call: TRBJ1-4
cdr3_aa: CASSFGQGREKLFF

v_call: TRBV18
j_call: TRBJ2-2
cdr3_aa: CASSRPGRTGELFF

v_call: TRBV28
j_call: TRBJ1-3
cdr3_aa: CASSSGRSNTIYF

v_call: TRBV19
j_call: TRBJ1-3
cdr3_aa: CASRPTGNTIYF

v_call: TRBV7-3
j_call: TRBJ2-5
cdr3_aa: CASSLGAEETQYF

v_call: TRBV28
j_call: TRBJ1-2
cdr3_aa: CASSWGGQSYGYTF

v_call: TRBV5-4
j_call: TRBJ2-6
cdr3_aa: CASSLGIGTSGNSGANVLTF

v_call: TRBV2
j_call: TRBJ2-7
cdr3_aa: CASRALVYEQYF

v_call: TRBV7-2
j_call: TRBJ1-2
cdr3_aa: CASSRGWTGTNGYTF

v_call: TRBV28
j_call: TRBJ1-5
cdr3_aa: CASSPPQGEGNQPQHF

v_call: TRBV7-8
j_call: TRBJ2-1
cdr3_aa: CASSFVGGLYNEQFF

v_call: TRBV5-1
j_call: TRBJ2-2
cdr3_aa: CASSPGQGTGELFF

v_call: TRBV5-6
j_call: TRBJ2-6
cdr3_aa: CASSRSSGANVLTF

v_call: TRBV2
j_call: TRBJ2-7
cdr3_aa: CATPRRGSREQYF

v_call: TRBV7-3
j_call: TRBJ1-3
cdr3_aa: CASSRTATGNTIYF

v_call: TRBV3-1/TRBV3-2
j_call: TRBJ2-5
cdr3_aa: CASSPPGRGNWGDQETQYF

v_call: TRBV25-1
j_call: TRBJ1-6
cdr3_aa: CASGVGNSPLHF

v_call: TRBV5-4
j_call: TRBJ2-7
cdr3_aa: CASSLGETAFYEQYF

v_call: TRBV12-3/TRBV12-4
j_call: TRBJ2-1
cdr3_aa: CASLTGVSGQFF

v_call: TRBV20-1
j_call: TRBJ2-3
cdr3_aa: CSVLRGDTQYF

v_call: TRBV19
j_call: TRBJ2-3
cdr3_aa: CASSRRVTGVSDTQYF

v_call: TRBV20-1
j_call: TRBJ1-2
cdr3_aa: CSASRAGRNYGYTF

v_call: TRBV18
j_call: TRBJ2-3
cdr3_aa: CASSPPGRQIRTDTQYF

v_call: TRBV11-2
j_call: TRBJ1-2
cdr3_aa: CASSLGLGGASGYTF

v_call: TRBV7-9
j_call: TRBJ2-7
cdr3_aa: CASSLLGPYEQYF

v_call: TRBV5-1
j_call: TRBJ2-1
cdr3_aa: CASSLGTGRFYEQFF

v_call: TRBV7-2
j_call: TRBJ1-2
cdr3_aa: CASSPKGTGGSGYTF

v_call: TRBV6-5
j_call: TRBJ2-7
cdr3_aa: CEGQPYEQYF

v_call: TRBV27
j_call: TRBJ2-1
cdr3_aa: CASTKYNEQFF

v_call: TRBV7-9
j_call: TRBJ1-2
cdr3_aa: CASSFSGLNYGYTF

v_call: TRBV2
j_call: TRBJ2-7
cdr3_aa: CASSPGGSGSYEQYF

v_call: TRBV5-1
j_call: TRBJ2-1
cdr3_aa: CASSITGTSGYNEQFF

v_call: TRBV2
j_call: TRBJ1-5
cdr3_aa: CASSVQGSQPQHF

v_call: TRBV2
j_call: TRBJ1-6
cdr3_aa: CASKDRGGGDSPLHF

v_call: TRBV27
j_call: TRBJ1-1
cdr3_aa: CASSLFNGGTEAFF

v_call: TRBV7-3
j_call: TRBJ1-1
cdr3_aa: CASSLGRNTEAFF

v_call: TRBV5-1
j_call: TRBJ1-1
cdr3_aa: CASSAGTGRDTEAFF

v_call: TRBV6-1
j_call: TRBJ2-1
cdr3_aa: CASSEAAGNEQFF

v_call: TRBV6-5
j_call: TRBJ1-5
cdr3_aa: CASSSAGTGLGAQHF

v_call: TRBV19
j_call: TRBJ1-1
cdr3_aa: CASSWAGGQAFF

v_call: TRBV19
j_call: TRBJ1-1
cdr3_aa: CASREWGGRSTEAFF